This note documents a single T cell receptor (beta chain) sequence. Its antigen has not been determined. There are no base qualities to consult, and no much larger clone falls within one base. The immunoSEQ Assay, a bias-controlled multiplex PCR, was used to amplify TCRbeta CDR3 regions from genomic DNA. The authors processed their data as follows. Nucleated cell counts per sample were estimated from amplification of reference gene primers within the assay. To quantify the absolute abundance of each unique TCRbeta CDR3 rearrangement, sequence reads were collapsed and filtered. For each sample, productive Simpson clonality was calculated by taking the square root of Simpson's diversity index across productive rearrangements. Held by TCRdb, this immuneACCESS table contains in-frame sequences only and omits some clones. Under half of the omission traces to an unresolved V gene where checked; the cause of the rest is unknown. V and J calls and clone size are copied from that table; D and trimming were computed from the DNA. This sample lists roughly 100,000 clones; more than 85% were detected once. Jointly, the top ten make up around 4.4% of the sample.

Each collaborating institution followed its own protocols to collect whole blood in K2EDTA tubes. For TCRbeta analysis, collaborators shipped samples in one of three forms: frozen whole blood, isolated PBMCs, or DNA extracted from either of those sample types. These data belong to a study of blood T cell repertoires in COVID-19 (TCRdb year 2020). With regard to the full study: The collaborator samples originated in the United States, Italy and Spain and spanned the acute and convalescent phases of COVID-19. Nearly every sample came with metadata listing a de-identified subject ID, COVID-19 status, age in years and sex. Where available, HLA class I and class II types were taken from metadata supplied by the sample provider and were not determined by assay-based typing. The repertoires were released in a freely available public database intended as a resource for research on the immune response to SARS-CoV-2. The dataset comprised deeply sampled blood TCRbeta repertoires from subjects exposed to, actively infected with, or recovered from COVID-19. The samples were drawn from two sources: the first 160 participants of the ongoing ImmuneRACE study, and some 1,300 subjects contributed by 6 global collaborators. The material from the prospective study consisted of cDNA or gDNA derived from T cells, B-cell-depleted T cells, or PBMCs.

Paper-wide results and their limitations: The quantity of clinical and demographic metadata differed by source and by participant and was supplied without curation.

Sequenced material: peripheral blood. The receptor was isolated from a man younger than 35 with acute or convalescent COVID-19.

The CDR3 has the sequence CSARDRDEQYF. In nucleotide form, the sequence is TGCAGTGCTAGAGACAGGGACGAGCAGTACTTC. The rearranged segments are TRBV20-1 and TRBJ2-7, and possibly TRBD1, on 5 matching bases. Including cysteine and phenylalanine, the CDR3 has 11 amino acids. Only CDR3 DNA is held: 33 bases, read in frame from base 1. The germline V gene encodes CDR1 DFQATT and CDR2 SNEGSKA (reference sequence). Deletion took 0 bases off V and 5 bases off J, with a span of 5 bases between the germline ends.